The sequence of this T cell receptor (beta chain) was determined in a study of low-dose radiotherapy and immunotherapy resistance in tumors. The time point: after trial treatment. Treatment reported: LDRT plus nivolumab, ipilimumab, low-dose cyclophosphamide and aspirin (RACIN trial). TRAV- and TRBV-specific primers were used for first-strand cDNA, which covered alpha and beta chains. Amplification of TCRs used a constant-region primer and V-primer adapter for 20 PCR cycles. TCRdb re-analysed the reads in MiXCR, keeping a single row per CDR3 protein. Altogether about 100,000 distinct CDR3 sequences are present, less than 25% being singletons, with the ten largest covering over 4%. The V gene lost 0 bases and the J gene lost 0 bases, with 6 bases spanning the gap. This CDR3 is 14 amino acids long. Germline V gives CDR1 SGHRS, CDR2 YFSETQ.

The sequence derives from a male donor with prostate cancer. This chain joins TRBV5-1 and TRBJ1-1; D not certain. The material was PBMCs, obtained after low-dose radiotherapy plus immunotherapy. The CDR3 loop reads CASSLGDLNTEAFF. The CDR3 coding sequence is TGCGCCAGCAGCTTGGGGGATTTGAACACTGAAGCTTTCTTT.